The source of this T cell receptor (beta chain) is a study of neurological immune-mediated disorders. This clonotype showed up many times. Antigen: not known. Study-level findings and limits: Among expanded clones, no CDR3 amino acid sequences were shared across subjects, a pattern suggesting private repertoires in all groups.

5'RACE with 10-nucleotide random UMIs produced the cDNA. Via MiXCR, TCRdb re-called the 5' RACE reads, giving one row per CDR3 protein. Of about 49,000 distinct CDR3 sequences in the sample, 9% to 10% are singletons; the top ten hold roughly 1.6%. Time point denoted: longitudinal time-point 1 (baseline). PBMCs numbering 2 million and stored at -80 C yielded the unsorted libraries. The clonotype originates from a woman in her 40s in good health. The specimen sequenced was PBMCs.

The CDR3 region is CSARGVAGGPDTQYF. The CDR3 DNA reads TGCAGCGCCAGAGGAGTAGCGGGAGGACCAGATACGCAGTATTTT. The chain couples TRBV29-1 to TRBJ2-3, with TRBD2 matching over 10 bases. This CDR3 spans 15 amino acids. J lost 4 bases, V lost 7 bases, and 11 bases had no gene match. Germline CDR1 and CDR2: SQVTM and ANQGSEA.